These T cell receptor beta chains were read from a single sample in a study of T cell changes during pregnancy in multiple sclerosis. TCRdb keeps only in-frame clones here, not all; method: immunoSEQ multiplex PCR. The table records 40,000 to 45,000 clones, around 94% of them present only once. The sequencing here drew on peripheral blood, taken in the third trimester of pregnancy. Every receptor here comes from a female donor with multiple sclerosis, enrolled in a pregnancy study. Both conserved end residues are part of each CDR3. D genes are given only for firm matches. Where a row states a size, it is once, few, many or the class of an expanded clone; other rows omit it.

j_call,clone_size,d_call,v_call,cdr3_nt,cdr3_aa
TRBJ2-4,-,-,TRBV6-5,TGTGCCAGCAGCCAAACTAGTGACGGAAACATTCAGTACTTC,CASSQTSDGNIQYF
TRBJ1-1,-,-,TRBV29-1,TGCAGCGTTGTAGGGGCGCGGACTGAAGCTTTCTTT,CSVVGARTEAFF
TRBJ1-6,few,TRBD1,TRBV6-5,TGTGCCAGCAGTGGGACAGCTAATTCACCCCTCCACTTT,CASSGTANSPLHF
TRBJ2-7,-,TRBD1,TRBV28,TGTGCCAGCAGTTTCGCGGGACAGGGGTACTACGAGCAGTACTTC,CASSFAGQGYYEQYF
TRBJ2-1,-,-,TRBV15,TGTGCCACCAGCAGAGAGGCGGGATACAATGAGCAGTTCTTC,CATSREAGYNEQFF
TRBJ2-5,-,TRBD1,TRBV14,TGTGCCAGCAGCCGAGAACTTTCCGGGACAGGCCAAGAGACCCAGTACTTC,CASSRELSGTGQETQYF
TRBJ2-1,-,TRBD2,TRBV4-3,TGCGCCAGCAGCCAAGCTCACGGGGGGGGTTACAATGAGCAGTTCTTC,CASSQAHGGGYNEQFF
TRBJ1-2,-,TRBD1,TRBV18,TGTGCCAGCTCACCCTCCGGGACAGGGGTCCCTACCTTC,CASSPSGTGVPTF
TRBJ1-1,-,-,TRBV19,TGTGCCAGTAGTATTCCCAGGTTCCCAAACACTGAAGCTTTCTTT,CASSIPRFPNTEAFF
TRBJ1-3,-,-,TRBV5-1,TGCGCCAGCAGCTTTGTGCCGACTGGCTCTGGAAACACCATATATTTT,CASSFVPTGSGNTIYF
TRBJ1-1,-,-,TRBV6-5,TGTGCCAGCAGTCCTTCGTGGGGGGGGGACACTGAAGCTTTCTTT,CASSPSWGGDTEAFF
TRBJ2-1,-,TRBD1,TRBV10-3,TGTGCCATGGGACAGGGTCTCGGTGAGCAGTTCTTC,CAMGQGLGEQFF
TRBJ1-6,-,TRBD1,TRBV5-1,TGCGCCAGCAGCTTACTTTGGACCAAATCGGGGACAGTCGGGTCACCCCTCCACTTT,CASSLLWTKSGTVGSPLHF
TRBJ2-2,-,-,TRBV7-9,TGTGCCAGCAGCTTAGCGGAGAACGGGGAGCTGTTTTTT,CASSLAENGELFF
TRBJ2-2,once,-,TRBV21-1,TGTGCCAGCACACCGATTAAAACAAGAGAGGGAGTCACCGGGGAGCTGTTTTTT,CASTPIKTREGVTGELFF
TRBJ2-1,-,-,TRBV9,TGTGCCAGCCCTGGCTTGGGGGGTTACAATGAGCAGTTCTTC,CASPGLGGYNEQFF
TRBJ2-1,-,TRBD1,TRBV4-3,TGCGCCAGCAGCTCGGGACAGGTAGGAAACAATGAGCAGTTCTTC,CASSSGQVGNNEQFF
TRBJ2-5,-,TRBD2,TRBV7-9,TGTGCCAGCAGCCAGTTAAGAGCGGGGCTCCAAGAGACCCAGTACTTC,CASSQLRAGLQETQYF
TRBJ2-7,-,-,TRBV7-8,TGTGCCAGCAGCTTAGTCGGGAGCCCGTCCTACGAGCAGTACTTC,CASSLVGSPSYEQYF
TRBJ1-6,-,-,TRBV6-5,TGTGCCAGCAGGCCGGGACTATTTTTTTCACCCCTCCACTTT,CASRPGLFFSPLHF
TRBJ1-1,-,-,TRBV2,TGTGCCAGCAGTGAAGCGGGCAGAAAGAACACTGAAGCTTTCTTT,CASSEAGRKNTEAFF
TRBJ2-3,-,-,TRBV28,TGTGCCAGCAGTTTAGTTAGCGGCACAGATACGCAGTATTTT,CASSLVSGTDTQYF